This T cell receptor (beta chain) came from a study of blood T cell repertoires in COVID-19 (dated by TCRdb to the early 2020s). Notes on the research overall: Samples covering the acute and convalescent phases of COVID-19 were provided by collaborators in the United States, Italy and Spain. The material from the prospective study consisted of cDNA or gDNA derived from T cells, B-cell-depleted T cells, or PBMCs. Deeply sampled blood TCRbeta repertoires from subjects exposed to, actively infected with, or recovered from COVID-19 were included in the dataset. The repertoires were released in a freely available public database meant as a resource for research on the immune response to SARS-CoV-2. Samples were obtained from the ongoing ImmuneRACE study (first 160 participants) and from 1,254 subjects provided by 6 global collaborators. A de-identified subject ID, COVID-19 status, age in years and sex were almost always included in the sample metadata. Where HLA class I and class II types were available, the types were taken from metadata supplied by the sample provider, not from assay-based typing. On the study overall, not on this receptor specifically: The amount of clinical and demographic metadata varied by source and participant and was provided uncurated.

Trimming takes 1 base off V and 4 bases off J; junction bases not matched to a gene: 17. Looking up the germline V gene yields CDR1 MGHRA and CDR2 YSYEKL. The CDR3 numbers 21 residues from cysteine through phenylalanine. Only CDR3 DNA remains: 63 bases, in frame from the first base. TCRbeta CDR3 regions were amplified from genomic DNA by means of the immunoSEQ Assay, a bias-controlled multiplex PCR. On the authors' methods: The number of nucleated cells in each sample was estimated from the amplification of reference gene primers within the assay. To quantify the absolute abundance of each unique TCRbeta CDR3 rearrangement, sequence reads were collapsed and filtered. Productive Simpson clonality was computed per sample as the square root of Simpson's diversity index over productive rearrangements. Imported from immuneACCESS, the table was reduced by TCRdb to in-frame sequences with V and J called. These copies leave out some clones; in studies compared against another copy, an unresolved V gene accounts for under half, and the cause of the remainder is not known. V, J and clone size were drawn from that table, and D and trimming were deduced from the DNA. Present in this sample are 10,000 to 13,000 clones, 70% to 90% of which were seen just once. The leading ten clones occupy about 13% of the sample.

Each collaborating institution followed its own protocols to collect whole blood in K2EDTA tubes. For TCRbeta analysis, collaborator samples were shipped as frozen whole blood, as isolated PBMCs, or as DNA extracted from either sample type. As regards this clone: Its antigen has not been determined. The sample holds no much larger clone one base away, and base qualities are not on file.

The specimen sequenced was peripheral blood. The TCR comes from a human donor in a cohort sampled during active COVID-19. The receptor chain draws on TRBV4-1 and TRBJ2-2; the junction holds 11 bases that match TRBD2. Here the CDR3 is given as CASSQASSLIAGGRSTGELFF. The DNA is as follows: TGCGCCAGCAGCCAAGCAAGCTCCTTGATAGCGGGAGGGAGAAGCACCGGGGAGCTGTTTTTT.